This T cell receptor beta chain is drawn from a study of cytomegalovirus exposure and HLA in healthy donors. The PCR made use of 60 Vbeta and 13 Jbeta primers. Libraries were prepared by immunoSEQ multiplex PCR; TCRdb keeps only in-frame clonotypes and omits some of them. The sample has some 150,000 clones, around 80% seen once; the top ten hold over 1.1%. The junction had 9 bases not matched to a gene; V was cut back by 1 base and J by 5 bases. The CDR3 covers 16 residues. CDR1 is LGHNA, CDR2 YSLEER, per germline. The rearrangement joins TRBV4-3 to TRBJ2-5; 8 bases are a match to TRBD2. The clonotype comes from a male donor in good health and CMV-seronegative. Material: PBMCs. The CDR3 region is CASSQGGGTRGETQYF. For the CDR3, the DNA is TGCGCCAGCAGCCAAGGAGGGGGGACTAGGGGGGAGACCCAGTACTTC.